This entry lists 15 T cell receptor beta chains sequenced from one sample in a study of T cells in Graves' hyperthyroidism and ophthalmopathy. TCR beta CDR3 regions were amplified from RNA transcripts. First-round RT-PCR targeting the TCR CDR3 was performed with the HTBI primer set. One entry per CDR3 protein, called by TCRdb with MiXCR from the multiplex PCR reads. This repertoire shows under 250,000 distinct CDR3 sequences, roughly 22% found once; its top ten account for roughly 40%. The sample consisted of blood. The receptors were sampled from a woman aged 40 to 50 with Graves' ophthalmopathy.

This clonotype was seen once. The chain joins TRBV11-2 to TRBJ2-5, with TRBD2 matching 12 bases. Germline V gene data show CDR1 as SGHAT and CDR2 as FQNNGV. The CDR3 contains 17 residues. Trimming at V came to 5 bases and at J to 4 bases, leaving 11 bases not matched to a gene. The CDR3 region is CASSQMRLAGAGETQYF. CDR3 DNA: TGTGCCAGCAGCCAAATGCGACTAGCGGGAGCGGGAGAGACCCAGTACTTC.

This clonotype has at least ten counts. This chain connects TRBV6-1 to TRBJ2-5; D gene ambiguous. This CDR3 spans 13 amino acids. Germline assignment: CDR1 MNHNS and CDR2 SASEGT. Deletions cut 6 bases from V and 5 bases from J, with 13 bases between. DNA of the CDR3: TGTGCCAGCAGCCCCTGGGTGGGTGAGACCCAGTACTTC. Protein sequence: CASSPWVGETQYF.

This clonotype was picked up many times. A much larger clone lies one base from this, so it may be a read error. The chain carries TRBV6-1 and TRBJ2-2; 13 nucleotides agree with TRBD2. The CDR3 spans 15 residues. Germline CDR1 is MNHNS and CDR2 is SASEGT. With 6 bases clipped from V and 6 bases from J, the junction kept 4 bases outside the gene matches. CDR3: CASSRTSGRAGELFF. The CDR3 nucleotides read TGTGCCAGCAGCCGGACTAGCGGGAGAGCCGGGGAGCTGTTTTTT.

The rearrangement joins TRBV19 to TRBJ2-2; TRBD1 aligns across 10 bases. The CDR3 extends over 15 amino acids. Germline V gene sequence: CDR1 LNHDA, CDR2 SQIVND (reference sequence). V shed 3 bases, J shed 4 bases, and the junction held 2 bases outside the gene matches. The CDR3 region is CASSIRTGGTGELFF. Here the CDR3 DNA reads TGTGCCAGTAGTATTAGGACAGGGGGCACCGGGGAGCTGTTTTTT.

Regarding this clonotype: This clone may be a read error of a much larger clone one base away. The J gene is TRBJ2-5, the V gene TRBV4-1; no reliable D call. The CDR3 runs to 14 residues. Looked up from germline, CDR1 is MGHRA and CDR2 is YSYEKL. Written as DNA, the CDR3 is TGCGCCAGCACCCAAGATGGGCTTACGGGGACCCAGTACTTC. Translation gives CASTQDGLTGTQYF.

This clonotype has a count of ten or more. This sequence joins TRBV12-3 or TRBV12-4 and TRBJ1-1, with D hard to call. Trimming removed 0 bases from V and 4 bases from J, with 12 bases in between. CDR3 length: 15 amino acids. CDR3 nucleotides: TGTGCCAGCAGTTTAGCGCGAAACTGGCGCACTGAAGCTTTCTTT. It is translated as CASSLARNWRTEAFF.

This clonotype has a count of ten or more. The V call is TRBV20-1, the J call TRBJ2-7; the D call may be TRBD1 or TRBD2 (6 bases each). Trimming cost V 0 bases and J 1 base, with 16 bases left between them. The length of the CDR3 is 16 residues. Germline CDR1 and CDR2: DFQATT and SNEGSKA (reference sequence). The CDR3 DNA is TGCAGTGCTAGAGATCCCTCGGGGGCGACTTCCTACGAGCAGTACTTC. It yields the protein CSARDPSGATSYEQYF.

This clonotype was recorded once. The chain recombines TRBV12-3 or TRBV12-4 with TRBJ1-1; no definite D call. CDR3 length: 15 amino acids. Trimming stripped 6 bases from V and 4 bases from J, with 18 bases between. The CDR3 sequence is CASRETGNMGTEAFF. The CDR3 DNA sequence: TGTGCCAGCAGGGAAACCGGTAACATGGGCACTGAAGCTTTCTTT.

This clonotype was recorded at least ten times. CDR3: CASSFQGATEAFF. The CDR3 DNA reads TGTGCCAGCAGCTTCCAGGGGGCCACTGAAGCTTTCTTT. The chain has TRBV7-3 and TRBJ1-1; 8 positions agree with TRBD1. The CDR3 extends over 13 amino acids. Germline trimming cut 3 bases from V and 4 bases from J; bases unmatched to any gene: 1. Germline values: CDR1 SGHTA, CDR2 FQGTGA.

The table lists this clonotype with a few counts. The V gene is TRBV6-1, the J gene TRBJ1-1; maybe TRBD1 (5 bases). Germline V CDR1 and CDR2: MNHNS, SASEGT. The CDR3 sequence is 15 residues long. V was clipped by 3 bases and J by 0 bases, with 11 bases between them. The CDR3 sequence is CASSDRDFMNTEAFF. The CDR3 DNA is TGTGCCAGCAGTGACAGGGATTTTATGAACACTGAAGCTTTCTTT.

This clonotype has at least ten counts. The chain carries TRBV28 and TRBJ2-2, with 12 bases that match TRBD2. Looked up from germline, CDR1 is MDHEN and CDR2 is SYDVKM. This CDR3 is built from 17 residues. Trimming cost V 5 bases and J 2 bases; bases outside gene matches: 6. The CDR3 DNA reads TGTGCCAGCAGTCCCCGGACTAGCGGGATTAACACCGGGGAGCTGTTTTTT. It translates to CASSPRTSGINTGELFF. Supplemented by reference TRBV28 and TRBJ2-2, the full variable domain reads DVKVTQSSRYLVKRTGEKVFLECVQDMDHENMFWYRQDPGLGLRLIYFSYDVKMKEKGDIPEGYSVSREKKERFSLILESASTNQTSMYLCASSPRTSGINTGELFFGEGSRLTVL.

This clonotype showed up many times. V gene TRBV11-2 combines with J gene TRBJ2-5; D assignment may be TRBD1 or TRBD2 (5 bases each). This CDR3 comprises 17 residues. Deletions cut 0 bases from V and 4 bases from J, with 18 bases between. Germline CDR1 is SGHAT and CDR2 is FQNNGV. The CDR3 loop reads CASSLDQGGLVPETQYF. DNA for the CDR3: TGTGCCAGCAGCTTAGATCAGGGCGGGTTGGTGCCAGAGACCCAGTACTTC.

A word on this clonotype: At one end the junction does not follow the germline gene, possibly because of a read error. The J gene is TRBJ2-7, the V gene TRBV2, with 9 bases that match TRBD1. The V gene's germline CDR1 is SNHLY and CDR2 FYNNEI. The CDR3 covers 11 residues. CDR3 sequence reads: CAIRRGTGLVF. In nucleotides, the CDR3 is TGTGCCATCAGGAGGGGGACAGGGTTGGTCTTC.

This clonotype was detected a few times. This chain links TRBV11-1 with TRBJ1-2; 7 bases match TRBD1. The J segment lost 1 base and the V segment lost 5 bases, leaving 7 bases of the junction unmatched. This CDR3 is 15 amino acids long. Germline V gives CDR1 SGHAT, CDR2 FQDESV (reference sequence). CDR3 region: CASSPGQILNYGYTF. Written as DNA, the CDR3 is TGTGCCAGCAGCCCGGGACAGATACTTAACTATGGCTACACCTTC.

This chain connects TRBV6-5 to TRBJ2-7; D is uncertain. V lost 2 bases and J lost 3, with 8 bases in between. The length of the CDR3 is 13 residues. Germline V gene sequence: CDR1 MNHEY, CDR2 SVGAGI. CDR3 residues: CASSYEGLYEQYF. In DNA, the CDR3 is TGTGCCAGCAGTTACGAAGGCCTCTACGAGCAGTACTTC.